Below, one T cell receptor (beta chain) is given with its context. What it binds is not known. A junction boundary mismatches the germline segment, possibly from a read error. The germline V gene encodes CDR1 SEHNR and CDR2 FQNEAQ (reference sequence). The CDR3 loop spans 14 amino acids. Unique molecular identifier tags were affixed to discrete cDNA molecules. TCRdb passed the 5' RACE reads through MiXCR, listing each CDR3 protein once. The sample has tens of thousands of distinct CDR3 sequences; roughly an eighth are singletons. The sample is drawn from a study of early T cells in non-severe SARS-CoV-2 infection. Overall study context: Chains stayed unpaired after sequencing of bulk RNA from unsorted whole blood.

Study-wide points: VDJdb-based matching was biased toward anti-spike CD8 responses and missed private and CD4 specificities.

Sequenced: whole blood. The chain recombines TRBV7-9 with TRBJ1-1; D is unclear. The TCR sequence derives from an adult who was a healthcare worker with PCR-confirmed SARS-CoV-2 infection or an uninfected control (not recorded which). The CDR3: CASSLSFYPPEAFF. As DNA, the CDR3 is TGTGCCAGTAGCTTATCTTTTTACCCACCCGAAGCTTTCTTT.